These T cell receptor beta chains were read from a single sample in a study of vaccination and CD4 T cells after COVID-19. Using its own MiXCR run on the PCR reads, TCRdb lists one record per CDR3 protein. This sample carries approximately 11,000 distinct CDR3 sequences, around 64% of them seen once, and the ten largest clones take 14%. Their antigens are not known. The sequenced sample was CD4+ T cells from blood, cultured in vitro. The receptors derive from a human donor who had recovered from COVID-19. CDR3s include the opening cysteine and the closing phenylalanine or tryptophan. The order of the fields is J gene, V gene, CDR3 protein.

>TRBJ2-3|TRBV7-2
CASSLGSFTDTQYF
>TRBJ2-3|TRBV6-1
CASRRQGDTDTQYF
>TRBJ2-5|TRBV6-1
CASSEASGRVLQETQYF
>TRBJ2-3|TRBV20-1
CSARVGDTQYF
>TRBJ1-1|TRBV2
CATRTELATEAFF
>TRBJ1-4|TRBV20-1
CSARRGGATNEKLFF
>TRBJ1-5|TRBV7-3
CASSPRPGQGTEGDQPQHF
>TRBJ1-2|TRBV5-4
CASSGGDTYGYTF
>TRBJ1-2|TRBV19
CASSRTSQGEGYTF
>TRBJ2-7|TRBV7-9
CASSPHPREGGNEQYF
>TRBJ2-1|TRBV27
CASSPRTSGIGREQFF
>TRBJ2-5|TRBV20-1
CSLRWQGQETQYF
>TRBJ2-7|TRBV20-1
CSVLKQGFYEQYF
>TRBJ1-2|TRBV7-8
CASSDPGTGNYGYTF
>TRBJ2-7|TRBV11-3
CASSLVRASYEQYF
>TRBJ1-5|TRBV3-1
CASSPPGARQPQHF
>TRBJ2-1|TRBV20-1
CSAPGLAGGLSYNEQFF
>TRBJ1-1|TRBV7-8
CASSLEGVRTEAFF
>TRBJ1-2|TRBV28
CASSLTADYGYTF
>TRBJ2-2|TRBV9
CASTLNTGELFF
>TRBJ2-2|TRBV27
CASSLVGMNTGELFF
>TRBJ1-5|TRBV20-1
CNATQGNSNQPQHF
>TRBJ2-1|TRBV15
CATSRAASVAWNEQFF
>TRBJ1-1|TRBV5-4
CASSLGQGEGNTEAFF
>TRBJ2-7|TRBV11-3
CASSFSGSRVRPYEQYF
>TRBJ2-2|TRBV10-3
CAISSAGTDRGELFF
>TRBJ1-1|TRBV28
CASRLRTEAFF
>TRBJ2-7|TRBV20-1
CSALAGVYEQYF
>TRBJ2-3|TRBV11-2
CASSLLYTDTQYF
>TRBJ1-5|TRBV21-1
CASTLPDRGGQPQHF
>TRBJ1-1|TRBV6-1
CASSGRVNAEAFF
>TRBJ2-5|TRBV24-1
CATTDRQGAGETQYF
>TRBJ2-2|TRBV12-3/TRBV12-4
CASRPLGNTGELFF
>TRBJ1-1|TRBV20-1
CSARHRDTEAFF
>TRBJ1-2|TRBV6-1
CASSPLADYGYTF
>TRBJ1-5|TRBV2
CASSQDRNQPQHF
>TRBJ1-1|TRBV7-2
CASSLTVRTEAFF
>TRBJ1-2|TRBV24-1
CATSDPRTGRGYTF
>TRBJ2-5|TRBV11-3
CASSLAEWGASNQETQYF
>TRBJ2-3|TRBV20-1
CSARGWTSGSSDTQYF
>TRBJ1-5|TRBV30
CAWGQGRVSNQPQHF
>TRBJ2-3|TRBV19
CASRTGTTDTQYF
>TRBJ1-1|TRBV7-9
CASSLGISATEAFF
>TRBJ1-3|TRBV6-1
CASRRDRGPGNTIYF
>TRBJ1-6|TRBV27
CASSLEGSSYNSPLHF
>TRBJ2-1|TRBV15
CATSRDRHEQFF
>TRBJ1-2|TRBV29-1
CSVEKVLNYGYTF
>TRBJ1-2|TRBV6-1
CASRKKTGGSNYGYTF
>TRBJ2-7|TRBV5-6
CASSLKGGGYEQYF
>TRBJ2-7|TRBV7-2
CASSLVGGLTYEQYF
>TRBJ2-1|TRBV7-3
CASSKDRANEQFF
>TRBJ1-2|TRBV2
CASTSSPYGYTF